The 21 T cell receptor beta chains below come from one sample, sequenced in a study of blood T cell repertoires in COVID-19. Assay used: immunoSEQ multiplex PCR; TCRdb lists only in-frame clones, some missing. The table has 78,000 or so clones, 75% to 85% seen once. Sequencing used peripheral blood. The receptors originated from a woman aged 55-70 years with acute or convalescent COVID-19.

The chain combines TRBV24-1 with TRBJ1-5; D is unresolved. V was trimmed by 8 bases and J by 2 bases, leaving 18 bases between them. There are 16 residues in the CDR3. The germline V gene encodes CDR1 KGHDR and CDR2 SFDVKD. CDR3: CATTCSLEGGNQPQHF. The CDR3 DNA follows: TGTGCCACCACTTGTAGCCTAGAAGGAGGCAATCAGCCCCAGCATTTT.

This clone has a single count. V gene TRBV6-5 combines with J gene TRBJ2-1; a possible D gene is TRBD2 (7 bases). The V end was cut by 5 bases, the J end by 5 bases, with 16 bases between. This CDR3 has 15 amino acids. Germline V gene lookup returns CDR1 MNHEY and CDR2 SVGAGI. The CDR3 DNA reads TGTGCCAGCAGTCCCGGAGGGGGGGTCGACAATGAGCAGTTCTTC. It codes for CASSPGGGVDNEQFF.

The gene calls are TRBV5-1 and TRBJ1-4, with D unresolved. Germline CDR1 SGHRS, CDR2 YFSETQ. This CDR3 contains 15 residues. The ends were cut back, 0 bases at V and 6 bases at J, with 12 bases in the middle. CDR3 loop: CASSLVAGSHEKLFF. For the CDR3, the DNA is TGCGCCAGCAGCTTGGTAGCCGGGTCTCATGAAAAACTGTTTTTT.

The chain joins TRBV7-3 to TRBJ2-1, with 9 bases aligning to TRBD2. The V and J ends lost 3 bases and 0 bases, in that order; junction bases with no gene match: 0. The germline V gene has CDR1 SGHTA and CDR2 FQGTGA. The CDR3 is 15 residues long. The CDR3 region is CASSFSGSSYNEQFF. CDR3 DNA sequence: TGTGCCAGCAGCTTTAGCGGGAGCTCCTACAATGAGCAGTTCTTC.

This rearrangement joins TRBV18 to TRBJ1-6; 8 nucleotides line up with TRBD1. The CDR3 covers 16 residues. Germline CDR1 and CDR2: KGHSH and LQKENI. J gave up 6 bases and V 4 bases, and 8 bases lay outside the gene matches. The CDR3 sequence is CASSLRQGARNSPLHF. The CDR3 coding sequence is TGTGCCAGCTCACTACGTCAGGGGGCGCGTAATTCACCCCTCCACTTT.

This clone appeared a few times. The rearrangement joins TRBV29-1 to TRBJ1-2, with TRBD1 matching over 7 bases. This CDR3 region has 15 residues. Germline lookup yields CDR1 SQVTM and CDR2 ANQGSEA. Unmatched junction bases numbered 9, after V lost 5 bases and J lost 0 bases. The CDR3 protein is CSVPGTAAANYGYTF. CDR3 bases: TGCAGCGTTCCCGGGACAGCGGCCGCTAACTATGGCTACACCTTC. Together with reference TRBV29-1 and TRBJ1-2, the CDR3 gives the full variable domain: SAVISQKPSRDICQRGTSLTIQCQVDSQVTMMFWYRQQPGQSLTLIATANQGSEATYESGFVIDKFPISRPNLTFSTLTVSNMSPEDSSIYLCSVPGTAAANYGYTFGSGTRLTVV.

This clone was counted a few times. The chain has TRBV19 and TRBJ1-5, with TRBD1 matching 8 bases. In germline, CDR1 is LNHDA, CDR2 SQIVND (reference sequence). J gave up 6 bases and V 8 bases, and 9 bases lay outside the gene matches. This CDR3 contains 14 residues. The CDR3 loop is CASAQGARVQPQHF. CDR3 nucleotide sequence: TGTGCCAGTGCTCAGGGGGCGCGGGTTCAGCCCCAGCATTTT.

V is TRBV5-1 and J is TRBJ1-2; D gene uncertain. Germline V gene lookup returns CDR1 SGHRS and CDR2 YFSETQ. This CDR3 has 16 residues. Trimming removed 0 bases at V and 4 bases at J, with 16 bases between. Here the CDR3 reads CASSLAPDRGGYGYTF. CDR3 sequence (DNA): TGCGCCAGCAGCTTGGCTCCCGATCGGGGAGGCTATGGCTACACCTTC.

The V gene is TRBV19, the J gene TRBJ2-7; tentatively, D is TRBD2 (6 bases). The CDR3 extends over 14 amino acids. CDR1 is LNHDA and CDR2 is SQIVND in the germline V gene (reference sequence). V lost 6 bases and J lost 3, with 15 bases in between. The CDR3 DNA sequence: TGTGCCAGTAGAGGGCAGGGAGGTCTCTACGAGCAGTACTTC. Translation: CASRGQGGLYEQYF.

This chain uses TRBV4-1 with TRBJ2-3, with 10 bases that match TRBD2. CDR1 and CDR2 (germline): MGHRA, YSYEKL. Unmatched junction bases numbered 7, after V lost 5 bases and J lost 2 bases. This CDR3 contains 16 residues. In nucleotides, the CDR3 is TGCGCCAGCAGCTATCTAGCGGGGGCGAACACAGATACGCAGTATTTT. Translated, it gives CASSYLAGANTDTQYF.

V is TRBV3-1 (or the pseudogene TRBV3-2) and J is TRBJ2-1; TRBD2 aligns across 9 bases. The CDR3 contains 14 residues. Germline CDR1 reads LGHDT; CDR2 reads YNNKEL (reference sequence). J lost 8 bases, V lost 1 base, and 3 bases had no gene match. CDR3 residues: CASSQGRGGYEQFF. The CDR3 nucleotides read TGTGCCAGCAGCCAAGGGCGGGGGGGCTATGAGCAGTTCTTC.

The genes are TRBV6-5 and TRBJ1-1; D possibly corresponds to TRBD1 (6 bases). Trimming stripped 6 bases from V and 6 bases from J, with 14 bases between. There are 13 residues in the CDR3. Germline V gene sequence: CDR1 MNHEY, CDR2 SVGAGI. The CDR3 nucleotides read TGTGCCAGCAGGCCTGCGGGGGGCTCTGAAGCTTTCTTT. Translated: CASRPAGGSEAFF.

The rearrangement uses TRBV19 and TRBJ1-6, with 10 bases that match TRBD1. Trimming at V came to 4 bases and at J to 9 bases, leaving 18 bases not matched to a gene. Germline CDR1 reads LNHDA; CDR2 reads SQIVND (reference sequence). CDR3 length: 19 residues. CDR3 DNA: TGTGCCAGTAGTAAATACTCATGGGGGACAGGGGCGGAAATTTCACCCCTCCACTTT. Amino acids: CASSKYSWGTGAEISPLHF.

The chain combines TRBV3-1 (or the pseudogene TRBV3-2) with TRBJ2-3; tentative D call: TRBD2 (5 bases). CDR1 is LGHDT and CDR2 is YNNKEL in the germline V gene (reference sequence). The CDR3 contains 14 residues. V shed 1 base and J shed 4 bases, with 9 bases lying between them. CDR3 region: CASSQGLASDTQYF. The DNA of the CDR3 is TGTGCCAGCAGCCAAGGGCTAGCTTCAGATACGCAGTATTTT.

The rearrangement joins TRBV5-5 to TRBJ1-4, with TRBD1 matching over 7 bases. V trimming: 4 bases; J trimming: 0 bases; junction bases outside the gene matches: 3. This CDR3 region has 15 residues. CDR1 and CDR2 (germline): SGHKS, YYEKEE (reference sequence). CDR3 nucleotides: TGTGCCAGCAGCCGACAGGGCCCAACTAATGAAAAACTGTTTTTT. It yields the protein CASSRQGPTNEKLFF. The full variable domain, completed using reference TRBV5-5 and TRBJ1-4, is DAGVTQSPTHLIKTRGQQVTLRCSPISGHKSVSWYQQVLGQGPQFIFQYYEKEERGRGNFPDRFSARQFPNYSSELNVNALLLGDSALYLCASSRQGPTNEKLFFGSGTQLSVL.

The J gene is TRBJ2-7, the V gene TRBV19; 13 nucleotides line up with TRBD2. Germline-derived CDR1 and CDR2 are LNHDA and SQIVND (reference sequence). CDR3 length: 14 residues. The J segment lost 5 bases and the V segment lost 3 bases, leaving 1 base of the junction unmatched. CDR3 sequence reads: CASSIGLAGDEQYF. Here the CDR3 DNA reads TGTGCCAGTAGTATCGGACTAGCGGGGGACGAGCAGTACTTC.

The genes are TRBV6-1 and TRBJ2-7, with D unresolved. The CDR3 covers 15 residues. V lost 2 bases, J lost 0 bases, and 11 bases lay in between. CDR1 and CDR2 from the germline V gene are MNHNS and SASEGT. DNA of the CDR3: TGTGCCAGCAGTGAATCCCCAACAGTCTCCTACGAGCAGTACTTC. Translation gives CASSESPTVSYEQYF.

The chain has TRBV9 and TRBJ1-3; D gene unclear. The germline CDR1 and CDR2 sequences are SGDLS and YYNGEE. CDR3 length: 15 residues. Deletions cut 0 bases from V and 3 bases from J, with 10 bases between. CDR3 DNA sequence: TGTGCCAGCAGCGTAGGCCCGGGATTTGGAAACACCATATATTTT. Protein sequence: CASSVGPGFGNTIYF. Drawing the rest from reference TRBV9 and TRBJ1-3, the complete variable domain is DSGVTQTPKHLITATGQRVTLRCSPRSGDLSVYWYQQSLDQGLQFLIQYYNGEERAKGNILERFSAQQFPDLHSELNLSSLELGDSALYFCASSVGPGFGNTIYFGEGSWLTVV.

This sequence joins TRBV20-1 and TRBJ2-2, with a possible D match to TRBD1 (6 bases). CDR1 is DFQATT, CDR2 SNEGSKA, per germline (reference sequence). V lost 3 bases and J 0 bases, leaving 11 bases between the germline ends. This CDR3 contains 15 residues. The CDR3 DNA reads TGCAGTGCTAGTCGTGGACAGCCGAACACCGGGGAGCTGTTTTTT. Its protein is CSASRGQPNTGELFF.

This clone was seen only a few times. This chain connects TRBV4-1 to TRBJ1-3; 9 nucleotides align to TRBD1. The CDR3 consists of 14 residues. V trimming: 3 bases; J trimming: 7 bases; junction bases outside the gene matches: 4. CDR1 MGHRA and CDR2 YSYEKL come from the germline V gene. CDR3: CASSHLDRGNTIYF. The DNA for the CDR3 is TGCGCCAGCAGCCACCTGGACAGGGGTAACACCATATATTTT.

In DNA form, the CDR3 reads TGCGCCAGCAGCCAAGGGACAGGGGTGAGGGAAAAACTGTTTTTT. Translation: CASSQGTGVREKLFF. The chain uses TRBV5-1 and TRBJ1-4, with 10 bases lining up with TRBD1. Germline assignment: CDR1 SGHRS and CDR2 YFSETQ. The CDR3 is made up of 15 amino acids. V was clipped by 4 bases and J by 8 bases; unmatched bases: 8.